Following are 7 T cell receptor beta chains from one sample sequenced in a study of vaccination effects on CD4 cells after COVID-19. Under the ViraFEST assay, PBMC were stimulated with viral peptide pools so that antigen-specific CD4+ T cells expanded. Sequencing was performed afterwards. With about 9 days of culture completed, CD4+ T cells were isolated. Of the BNT162b2 and mRNA-1273 vaccines, participants received two doses of one or the other. Produced via immunoSEQ multiplex PCR; TCRdb's table is partial and in-frame only. The sample records under 35,000 clones, approximately 64% being singletons. These receptors have no known antigen. Sample: CD4+ T cells from PBMCs cultured with SARS-CoV-2 spike peptides, taken after COVID-19 vaccination. All receptors derive from a human donor who received a COVID-19 vaccine.

This clone was seen once. The V and J genes are TRBV29-1 and TRBJ2-7; D remains ambiguous. The CDR3 runs 13 residues. Trimming removed 2 bases from V and 2 bases from J, with 10 bases in between. The germline V gene encodes CDR1 SQVTM and CDR2 ANQGSEA. The CDR3 DNA reads TGCAGCGTTGAAAGCCAGGCCACCTACGAGCAGTACTTC. Translated, it gives CSVESQATYEQYF.

This clone appeared a few times. V is TRBV13 and J is TRBJ2-2; D is perhaps TRBD1 or TRBD2 (6 bases each). V was cut by 2 bases and J by 4 bases, with 11 bases left in between. CDR1 is PRHDT and CDR2 is FYEKMQ in the germline V gene (reference sequence). CDR3 size: 15 residues. The CDR3 sequence is CASSLWGAGTGELFF. The CDR3, as DNA: TGTGCCAGCAGCTTATGGGGGGCTGGCACCGGGGAGCTGTTTTTT.

V gene TRBV6-5 combines with J gene TRBJ2-2, with 7 nucleotides matching TRBD2. V gave up 6 bases and J gave up 4 bases; unmatched junction bases: 5. CDR3 length equals 14 residues. Germline V lookup: CDR1 MNHEY, CDR2 SVGAGI. CDR3 region: CASSLGLSTGELFF. The CDR3 nucleotides read TGTGCCAGCAGCCTGGGACTATCCACCGGGGAGCTGTTTTTT.

The chain carries TRBV24-1 and TRBJ1-6; the D is unclear. Per the germline V gene, CDR1 is KGHDR and CDR2 is SFDVKD. This CDR3 contains 13 residues. V was cut by 6 bases and J by 8 bases, with 10 bases left in between. The CDR3: CATSSRYDSPLHF. In nucleotides, the CDR3 is TGTGCCACCAGTAGCCGGTATGATTCACCCCTCCACTTT.

The J gene is TRBJ2-1, the V gene TRBV19; D is perhaps TRBD1 or TRBD2 (5 bases each). Trimming took off 7 bases at V and 2 bases at J, with 18 bases between the two ends. CDR1 is LNHDA and CDR2 is SQIVND in the germline V gene (reference sequence). This CDR3 contains 16 residues. The CDR3 sequence: CASTQKGRGTYNEQFF. The CDR3 DNA follows: TGTGCCAGTACCCAGAAGGGGAGAGGGACCTACAATGAGCAGTTCTTC.

The V call is TRBV11-2, the J call TRBJ2-3, with D uncertain. This CDR3 contains 12 residues. The V end lost 7 bases, the J end lost 3 bases, and 8 bases lay between the germline ends. Germline V gives CDR1 SGHAT, CDR2 FQNNGV. DNA for the CDR3: TGTGCCAGCACCCCTGGGACAGATACGCAGTATTTT. This encodes CASTPGTDTQYF.

This chain uses TRBV25-1 with TRBJ1-6; TRBD1 might be the D (5 bases). The germline V gene has CDR1 MGHDK and CDR2 SYGVNS. CDR3 length equals 16 residues. Deletions cut 3 bases from V and 1 base from J, with 10 bases between. CDR3 in DNA: TGTGCCAGCAGTGATGTCGGGGGATCCTATAATTCACCCCTCCACTTT. Translated, it gives CASSDVGGSYNSPLHF.